This TCR beta chain is from a study of shared clonotypes between healthy human individuals. As for the study in general: CD4 naive cells filled three plates per donor, CD4 memory three, CD8 naive two and CD8 memory one. Overall study results and limits: Only blood was sampled, and tissue TCR repertoires likely differ from blood ones.

This clone was detected a few times. Its antigen is not known. Assay execution proceeded at the deep level. Here immunoSEQ multiplex PCR was the method, and the copy in TCRdb shows in-frame clones only, minus some. The table records some 500,000 clones, roughly 95% of them present only once. Germline CDR1 reads MNHEY; CDR2 reads SMNVEV (reference sequence). The CDR3 spans 13 residues. The V end lost 5 bases, the J end lost 7 bases, and 14 bases lay between the germline ends. V is TRBV27 and J is TRBJ1-2; no definite D call. The specimen sequenced was naive CD4+ T cells sorted from blood. Subset given: CD45RA+ positively selected. The origin of this receptor is a woman between 25 and 40 years old in good health. CDR3 region: CASSLGRMGGYTF. The DNA of the CDR3 is TGTGCCAGCAGTCTAGGGCGGATGGGTGGCTACACCTTC.